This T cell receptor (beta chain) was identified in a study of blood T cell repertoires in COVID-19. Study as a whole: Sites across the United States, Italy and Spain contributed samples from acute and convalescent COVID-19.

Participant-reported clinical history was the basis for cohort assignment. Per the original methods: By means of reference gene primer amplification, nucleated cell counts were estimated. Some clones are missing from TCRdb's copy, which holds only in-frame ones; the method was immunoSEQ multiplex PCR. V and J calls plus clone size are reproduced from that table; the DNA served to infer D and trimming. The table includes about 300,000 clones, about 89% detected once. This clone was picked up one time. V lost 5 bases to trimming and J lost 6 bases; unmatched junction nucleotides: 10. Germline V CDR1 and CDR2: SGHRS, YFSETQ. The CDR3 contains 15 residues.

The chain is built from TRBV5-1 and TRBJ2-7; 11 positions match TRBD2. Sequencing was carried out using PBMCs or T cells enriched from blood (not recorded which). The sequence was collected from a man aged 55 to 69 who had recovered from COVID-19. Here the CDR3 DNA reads TGCGCCAGCAGGGCTGGTAGCGGGAGGGCCGGCGAGCAGTACTTC. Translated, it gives CASRAGSGRAGEQYF.